What follows describes a single T cell receptor (beta chain). Its antigen is not identified. This record comes from a study of long-term antiretroviral therapy in people with HIV. Study-level results: Relative to control repertoires, HIV repertoires exhibited narrower CDR3 length ranges. Every time point showed a repertoire led by clones expanded before ART.

The V and J ends lost 7 bases and 4 bases respectively, with 14 bases between them. This CDR3 is 14 amino acids long. Germline V gene sequence: CDR1 SNHLY, CDR2 FYNNEI. Investigators performed immunoSEQ version v3.0 at survey level. Repertoires were generated with immunoSEQ multiplex PCR, while TCRdb's copy carries only in-frame clones and drops some. The sample yields 25,000 to 35,000 clones, around 80% seen once. The source material was unsorted PBMCs, sampled 3.1 years after starting antiretroviral therapy. The sequence derives from a woman between 45 and 60 years old with HIV. This rearrangement joins TRBV2 to TRBJ2-1; D is perhaps TRBD1 or TRBD2 (6 bases each). The CDR3 region is CASKIGGPYNEQFF. As DNA, the CDR3 is TGTGCCAGCAAGATAGGGGGGCCATACAATGAGCAGTTCTTC.